Listed below are T cell receptor beta chains from one sample, sequenced in a study of blood T cell repertoires in COVID-19. Some clones are missing from TCRdb's copy, which holds only in-frame ones; the method was immunoSEQ multiplex PCR. The data show under 300,000 clones, roughly 90% seen once. Sequencing was performed on peripheral blood. The receptors come from a man aged 60 to 75 who had recovered from COVID-19. Both conserved end residues are part of each CDR3. D genes are given only for firm matches. Where a row states a size, it is once, few, many or the class of an expanded clone; other rows omit it.

11,-,TRBJ2-1,TRBV7-8,-,TGTGCCAGCAGCTTAGGAGGTGAGCAGTTCTTC,CASSLGGEQFF
14,-,TRBJ2-2,TRBV5-1,TRBD2,TGCGCCAGCAGCTTAGCGGGGATCACCGGGGAGCTGTTTTTT,CASSLAGITGELFF
17,-,TRBJ2-3,TRBV6-1,TRBD2,TGTGCCAGCAGTGAGATGGTTAGCGGGCGCAGCACAGATACGCAGTATTTT,CASSEMVSGRSTDTQYF
16,-,TRBJ2-1,TRBV3-1/TRBV3-2,-,TGTGCCAGCTCATTTGGAGTGGGGGGTTCCTACAATGAGCAGTTCTTC,CASSFGVGGSYNEQFF
17,-,TRBJ2-2,TRBV5-1,-,TGCGCCAGCAGCTTGGCCCCCGCCGGACAGCCCCCCGGGGAGCTGTTTTTT,CASSLAPAGQPPGELFF
14,once,TRBJ1-5,TRBV6-5,-,TGTGCCAGCAGGGCTAACAGGGGCAATCAGCCCCAGCATTTT,CASRANRGNQPQHF
13,-,TRBJ1-5,TRBV6-5,-,TGTGCCAGCAGCAACTCCCCAAATCAGCCCCAGCATTTT,CASSNSPNQPQHF
17,-,TRBJ1-6,TRBV6-2/TRBV6-3,TRBD1,TGTGCCAGCAGCGACCTCACTGGACAGGGGGGAAATTCACCCCTCCACTTT,CASSDLTGQGGNSPLHF
12,-,TRBJ1-1,TRBV21-1,-,TGTGCCAGCACGCAGGGTAGGACTGAAGCTTTCTTT,CASTQGRTEAFF
13,-,TRBJ2-3,TRBV5-1,-,TGCGCCAGCAGCCTACAGAGCACAGATACGCAGTATTTT,CASSLQSTDTQYF
15,few,TRBJ1-4,TRBV4-2,TRBD1,TGTGCCAGCAGCCGAACAGGGGAAACTAATGAAAAACTGTTTTTT,CASSRTGETNEKLFF
13,-,TRBJ2-3,TRBV24-1,-,TGTGCCACCAGTGACTCGGTTCCAGATACGCAGTATTTT,CATSDSVPDTQYF
14,-,TRBJ1-1,TRBV6-6,TRBD1,TGTGCCAGCAGCCCGGGACAGGGGTTCACTGAAGCTTTCTTT,CASSPGQGFTEAFF
14,-,TRBJ2-7,TRBV24-1,-,TGTGCCACCAGTGGAACAGGTGGGGTGGCCGAGCAGTACTTC,CATSGTGGVAEQYF
15,-,TRBJ1-1,TRBV7-2,-,TGTGCCAGTAAATTGAGGCACAGGATTAACACTGAAGCTTTCTTT,CASKLRHRINTEAFF
13,-,TRBJ1-1,TRBV5-1,-,TGCGCCAGCAGGAGGGTTATGAACACTGAAGCTTTCTTT,CASRRVMNTEAFF
15,-,TRBJ1-1,TRBV5-5,TRBD1,TGTGCCAGCAGCTACGACTACAGGGGTGGGACTGAAGCTTTCTTT,CASSYDYRGGTEAFF
15,-,TRBJ1-4,TRBV3-1/TRBV3-2,-,TGTGCCAGCAGCCAAGTCCCGACATTCAGTGAAAAACTGTTTTTT,CASSQVPTFSEKLFF
12,-,TRBJ2-2,TRBV29-1,-,TGCAGCGTACAGGGTTACACCGGGGAGCTGTTTTTT,CSVQGYTGELFF
17,-,TRBJ1-5,TRBV15,TRBD1,TGTGCCACCAGCAGAGACTCCCTGACAGGGAGAGGGCAGCCCCAGCATTTT,CATSRDSLTGRGQPQHF
14,-,TRBJ2-4,TRBV29-1,-,TGCAGCGTTGAGGCAGGGAATGGCAAAAACATTCAGTACTTC,CSVEAGNGKNIQYF
14,-,TRBJ2-3,TRBV6-5,TRBD1,TGTGCCAGCAGTTGGACAGGACCCACAGATACGCAGTATTTT,CASSWTGPTDTQYF
16,-,TRBJ2-2,TRBV3-1/TRBV3-2,-,TGTGCCAGCAGCCAAGATCTCGGGGGGCGCCACGGGGAGCTGTTTTTT,CASSQDLGGRHGELFF
13,-,TRBJ1-1,TRBV19,-,TGTGCCAGTAGTAAGAGGGAGGGGCCTGAAGCTTTCTTT,CASSKREGPEAFF
15,-,TRBJ2-2,TRBV5-1,-,TGCGCCAGCAGCTTGAAGGGGTCGTGGACCGGGGAGCTGTTTTTT,CASSLKGSWTGELFF